This T cell receptor (beta chain) was sequenced in a study of CD8 T cells in Susac syndrome. For the study at large: More than 5 sequenced Susac syndrome patients had clinically active disease, while eight were in remission.

The Susac syndrome patients fit the recently defined diagnostic criteria for definite or probable disease. Germline CDR1 is SGHDN and CDR2 is FVKESK. This CDR3 has 20 residues. The V segment lost 0 bases and the J segment 0 bases; nucleotides outside the gene matches: 14. When the RNA was reverse transcribed, random hexamers were used with an input of about 0.45 to 1 ug. TCRdb fed the immunoSEQ multiplex PCR reads into MiXCR, producing one record per CDR3 protein. Among about 180,000 distinct CDR3 sequences, around 94% were seen once, and the ten largest hold 0.085% to 0.1%. The receptor comes from a human donor with Susac syndrome. The chain joins TRBV14 to TRBJ2-1; 7 nucleotides align to TRBD1. What was sequenced was CD4+ T cells from PBMCs. The CDR3: CASSQDRRFRGGLSYNEQFF. The CDR3 nucleotides are TGTGCCAGCAGCCAAGATAGGCGTTTTAGAGGGGGCCTCTCCTACAATGAGCAGTTCTTC.